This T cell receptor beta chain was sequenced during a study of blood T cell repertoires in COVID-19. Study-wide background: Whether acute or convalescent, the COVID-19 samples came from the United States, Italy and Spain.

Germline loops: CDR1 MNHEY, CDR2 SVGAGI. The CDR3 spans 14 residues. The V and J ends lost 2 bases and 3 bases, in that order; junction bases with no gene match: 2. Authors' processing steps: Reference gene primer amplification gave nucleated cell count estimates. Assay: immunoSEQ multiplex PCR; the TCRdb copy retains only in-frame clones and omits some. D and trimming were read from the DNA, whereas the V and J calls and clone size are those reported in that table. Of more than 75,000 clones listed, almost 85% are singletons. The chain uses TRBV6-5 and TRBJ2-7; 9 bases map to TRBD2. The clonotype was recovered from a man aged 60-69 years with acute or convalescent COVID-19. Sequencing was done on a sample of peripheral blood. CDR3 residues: CASSYAGGGYEQYF. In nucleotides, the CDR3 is TGTGCCAGCAGTTACGCGGGAGGGGGCTACGAGCAGTACTTC.